This note documents a single T cell receptor (beta chain) sequence. The antigen is undetermined. The germline V gene has CDR1 SGHNT and CDR2 YYREEE (reference sequence). The CDR3 runs to 13 residues. Deletions cut 6 bases from V and 4 bases from J, with 13 bases between. This sample was taken from a study of shared clonotypes between healthy human individuals. Whole-study results and caveats: Sequencing depth was expected to influence donor clonotype sharing. Larger estimated richness was generally recorded for naive subsets relative to memory subsets.

The data were produced by immunoSEQ multiplex PCR, yet TCRdb's version contains in-frame clones alone and is incomplete. The table shows millions of clones, with more than 90% occurring only once. This chain connects TRBV5-4 to TRBJ1-2; unclear D gene. Specimen: naive CD4+ T cells sorted from blood. Sample subset: CD45RA+ positively selected. The receptor comes from a man between 18 and 35 years old in good health. Here the CDR3 reads CASTNPGSYGYTF. The CDR3 DNA reads TGTGCCAGCACCAACCCCGGTAGCTATGGCTACACCTTC.